This TCR beta chain comes out of a study of blood T cell repertoires in COVID-19. For the study at large: The United States, Italy and Spain were the sources of the acute and convalescent COVID-19 samples. The cDNA or gDNA used as material had been derived from T cells, B-cell-depleted T cells, or PBMCs.

Under the authors' procedure: Reference gene primer amplification gave estimated nucleated cell counts. Sequencing was performed with immunoSEQ multiplex PCR; in TCRdb, only in-frame clones are kept and a portion is missing. The V and J calls and clone size are taken from that table; D and trimming were inferred from the DNA. The sample includes roughly 160,000 clones, 86% seen only once; the top ten take almost 1%. CDR1 and CDR2 from the germline V gene are SGHTA and FQGNSA. V shed 5 bases and J shed 4 bases, with 5 bases lying between them. The CDR3 contains 11 residues. This clone was recorded a few times.

J is TRBJ2-5 and V is TRBV7-2; no clear D. The TCR comes from a man between 18 and 35 years old with acute or convalescent COVID-19. Material for sequencing was peripheral blood. The CDR3 DNA follows: TGTGCCAGCAGCAGAGGAGAGACCCAGTACTTC. Translated, it gives CASSRGETQYF.